A single sample is the source of the 25 T cell receptor beta chains below, sequenced in a study of CXCR3-negative and CXCR3-positive naive CD8 T cells. The TRB cDNA libraries were prepared by 5' RACE with UMI labels. TCRdb re-called the 5' RACE reads; every CDR3 protein appears as one record, without DNA. The sample data list tens of thousands of distinct CDR3 sequences. Sequencing used memory CD8+ T cells from blood. Receptors originate from a human donor in good health. Some clones in this sample may be carry-over from other donors' samples.

The chain joins TRBV7-8 to TRBJ2-5; absent DNA, TCRdb's TRBD2 call cannot be checked. The germline CDR1 and CDR2 sequences are SGHVS and FQNEAQ. The CDR3 loop spans 15 amino acids. CDR3 region: CASSLAGGPKETQYF.

This rearrangement joins TRBV20-1 to TRBJ2-1; TCRdb indicates TRBD1, and absent DNA this call remains unverified. Germline-derived CDR1 and CDR2 are DFQATT and SNEGSKA (reference sequence). This CDR3 comprises 13 residues. CDR3 sequence reads: CSAREMGQGEQFF.

The rearrangement links TRBV12-3 or TRBV12-4 to TRBJ1-1. The CDR3 totals 11 residues. CDR3 loop: CASSFPPEAFF.

V and J are TRBV7-6 and TRBJ1-1; TCRdb names TRBD1, which stays unverified in the absence of DNA. Germline CDR1 reads SGHVS; CDR2 reads FNYEAQ. The CDR3 contains 15 residues. CDR3 region: CASSADRIKNTEAFF.

The genes are TRBV4-1 and TRBJ1-1; checking the TCRdb D call of TRBD1 is not possible without DNA. CDR1 and CDR2 from the germline V gene are MGHRA and YSYEKL. The CDR3 has 12 amino acids. CDR3 loop: CASSSGYFEAFF.

The chain carries TRBV6-4 and TRBJ1-1. The CDR3 consists of 14 residues. The germline CDR1 and CDR2 sequences are MRHNA and SNTAGT. This CDR3 reads CASSDSSENTEAFF.

The J gene is TRBJ2-1, the V gene TRBV29-1; the D call from TCRdb, TRBD1, cannot be confirmed without DNA. The CDR3 runs 13 residues. Germline V gene data show CDR1 as SQVTM and CDR2 as ANQGSEA. The CDR3 here is CSVEDLTVDEQFF.

The rearrangement uses TRBV7-6 and TRBJ2-7; TCRdb returns TRBD1, unconfirmable since there is no DNA. Germline V lookup: CDR1 SGHVS, CDR2 FNYEAQ. CDR3 length equals 17 residues. The CDR3 here is CASSGPEHGGIPYEQYF.

The V and J genes are TRBV29-1 and TRBJ2-3; TCRdb picks TRBD2, but there is no DNA to check that call. From germline, CDR1 is SQVTM and CDR2 ANQGSEA. This CDR3 region has 16 residues. The CDR3 here is CSVEGPLAGVPDTQYF.

V gene TRBV29-1 combines with J gene TRBJ2-7. There are 11 residues in the CDR3. Germline-derived CDR1 and CDR2 are SQVTM and ANQGSEA. The CDR3 region is CSVDLAYEQYF.

The chain recombines TRBV15 with TRBJ2-1. Germline V gene data show CDR1 as LNHNV and CDR2 as YYDKDF (reference sequence). CDR3 length equals 13 residues. This chain's CDR3 is CATSRADYNEQFF.

CDR3: CSAPDRAGLGYTF. The genes are TRBV29-1 and TRBJ1-2; lacking DNA, the TRBD1 call made by TCRdb goes unchecked. CDR3 size: 13 residues. Germline values: CDR1 SQVTM, CDR2 ANQGSEA.

V and J are TRBV4-3 and TRBJ1-6; no DNA is available, so the TRBD1 call from TCRdb remains unchecked. The V gene's germline CDR1 is LGHNA and CDR2 YSLEER. There are 16 residues in the CDR3. The CDR3 sequence: CATSTLGAAYNSPLHF.

The chain has TRBV2 and TRBJ2-3. Germline V lookup: CDR1 SNHLY, CDR2 FYNNEI. This CDR3 has 12 residues. CDR3 sequence: CASSRRLDTQYF.

The CDR3 is CASSLLAGDKKSYEQYF. This chain links TRBV7-9 with TRBJ2-7; TCRdb designates TRBD2, a call that cannot be tested without DNA. This CDR3 comprises 17 residues. Germline CDR1 is SEHNR and CDR2 is FQNEAQ (reference sequence). Filled out from reference TRBV7-9 and TRBJ2-7, the complete variable domain reads DTGVSQNPRHKITKRGQNVTFRCDPISEHNRLYWYRQTLGQGPEFLTYFQNEAQLEKSRLLSDRFSAERPKGSFSTLEIQRTEQGDSAMYLCASSLLAGDKKSYEQYFGPGTRLTVT.

The genes are TRBV20-1 and TRBJ2-7; TCRdb's D gene call, TRBD2, goes unchecked for lack of DNA. The CDR3 extends over 13 amino acids. Germline CDR1 and CDR2: DFQATT and SNEGSKA (reference sequence). CDR3 amino acids: CSARNRENYEQYF.

The genes are TRBV15 and TRBJ2-7; with no DNA, the TCRdb D assignment of TRBD1 cannot be verified. Looked up from germline, CDR1 is LNHNV and CDR2 is YYDKDF (reference sequence). There are 14 residues in the CDR3. CDR3 region: CATSSRRTGREQYF.

This chain links TRBV15 with TRBJ2-6; the TRBD1 assignment by TCRdb is unverifiable without DNA. Looked up from germline, CDR1 is LNHNV and CDR2 is YYDKDF (reference sequence). The CDR3 has 15 amino acids. CDR3 region: CATSTDREGANVLTF.

The chain links TRBV27 to TRBJ1-1. Germline CDR1 and CDR2: MNHEY and SMNVEV (reference sequence). The CDR3 has 15 amino acids. The CDR3 region is CASSLSSGLNTEAFF.

This chain uses TRBV7-2 with TRBJ2-1; lacking DNA, the TRBD2 call made by TCRdb goes unchecked. CDR1 is SGHTA and CDR2 is FQGNSA in the germline V gene. The CDR3 length is 16 residues. This chain's CDR3 is CASSWTDYGSYNEQFF.

This chain uses TRBV13 with TRBJ1-5. Germline CDR1 PRHDT, CDR2 FYEKMQ (reference sequence). The CDR3 is made up of 15 amino acids. The CDR3 region is CASSSGGVREQPQHF.

The chain couples TRBV15 to TRBJ2-4; TCRdb selects TRBD1, and the lack of DNA leaves this call unchecked. The CDR3 extends over 13 amino acids. From germline, CDR1 is LNHNV and CDR2 YYDKDF (reference sequence). This CDR3 reads CATSKHSPTEQYF. Looking up the rest from reference TRBV15 and TRBJ2-4 gives the full variable domain: DAMVIQNPRYQVTQFGKPVTLSCSQTLNHNVMYWYQQKSSQAPKLLFHYYDKDFNNEADTPDNFQSRRPNTSFCFLDIRSPGLGDTAMYLCATSKHSPTEQYFGAGTRLSVL.

The chain uses TRBV29-1 and TRBJ1-1. This CDR3 has 12 amino acids. Germline V gives CDR1 SQVTM, CDR2 ANQGSEA. The CDR3 loop reads CSVVESPGEAFF. Full variable domain (remainder filled in from reference TRBV29-1 and TRBJ1-1): SAVISQKPSRDICQRGTSLTIQCQVDSQVTMMFWYRQQPGQSLTLIATANQGSEATYESGFVIDKFPISRPNLTFSTLTVSNMSPEDSSIYLCSVVESPGEAFFGQGTRLTVV.

The CDR3 region is CASSPQSSGANVLTF. J is TRBJ2-6 and V is TRBV27. Per germline, CDR1 MNHEY and CDR2 SMNVEV (reference sequence). The CDR3 sequence is 15 residues long.

The chain has TRBV4-3 and TRBJ1-1. CDR3 size: 15 residues. Per the germline V gene, CDR1 is LGHNA and CDR2 is YSLEER. The CDR3 sequence: CASSQGGGYNTEAFF.